This record concerns one T cell receptor beta chain sequence. This clone appeared a single time. Its binding antigen is unknown. No qualities accompany the bases; no much larger clone lies one base away. This specimen belongs to a study of blood T cell repertoires in COVID-19 (dated by TCRdb to 2018 to 2020). Looking at the study overall: Samples from collaborators originated in the United States, Italy and Spain and spanned both the acute and convalescent phases of COVID-19. The prospective study material was composed of cDNA or gDNA derived from T cells, B-cell-depleted T cells, or PBMCs. Subjects who had been exposed to COVID-19, were actively infected with it, or had recovered from it provided the deeply sampled blood TCRbeta repertoires that made up the dataset. The repertoires were released in a freely available public database meant as a resource for research on the immune response to SARS-CoV-2. Samples were obtained from the ongoing ImmuneRACE study (first 160 participants) and from about 1,300 subjects provided by 6 global collaborators. Nearly every sample came with metadata listing a de-identified subject ID, COVID-19 status, age in years and sex. HLA class I and class II types, where available, came from metadata supplied by the sample provider rather than from assay-based typing. The paper as a whole reports these results and caveats: The quantity of clinical and demographic metadata differed by source and by participant and was supplied without curation.

V loses 2 bases of germline sequence and J loses 7 bases, and the interval between the two ends is 6 bases. From the cysteine through the phenylalanine, the CDR3 covers 12 amino acids. The only DNA kept is the CDR3, 36 bases in frame from the first base. Participants in the prospective study were aged roughly 18 to 89 years, lived in under 30 United States geographic areas, and enrolled through a virtual design. Cohort assignment in the prospective study relied on participant-reported clinical history from a screening survey and a study questionnaire. Mobile phlebotomists in the prospective study collected whole blood, serum and a nasopharyngeal or oropharyngeal swab from every participant. Prospective study participants could optionally give additional blood draws and questionnaires over a roughly 2-month period. Before DNA extraction, blood samples from the prospective study were shipped at room temperature or frozen.

The immunoSEQ Assay, a bias-controlled multiplex PCR, was used to amplify TCRbeta CDR3 regions from genomic DNA. The original methods were these. The number of nucleated cells in each sample was estimated from the amplification of reference gene primers within the assay. To quantify the absolute abundance of each unique TCRbeta CDR3 rearrangement, sequence reads were collapsed and filtered. Productive Simpson clonality was computed per sample as the square root of Simpson's diversity index over productive rearrangements. TCRdb retrieved this table from immuneACCESS and kept in-frame rearrangements only. Not all clones are present; in checked studies, unresolved V genes account for under half, and no reason is known for the remainder. That table is the source of V, J and clone size, and D and trimming were worked out from the DNA. Across this sample there are fewer than 300,000 clones, with more than 75% seen only once. The ten largest clones add up to about 2.1% of the sample.

The source of this sequence is a woman between 40 and 55 years old with acute COVID-19. The chain is made from TRBV12-3 or TRBV12-4 and TRBJ1-5; the D gene assignment is ambiguous. The sequencing input was PBMCs or T cells enriched from blood (not recorded which). At the DNA level, the sequence is TGTGCCAGCAGTTTATCGCGGCAGCCCCAGCATTTT. Translated, this gives CASSLSRQPQHF.